This T cell receptor beta chain is from a study of blood T cell repertoires in COVID-19. Study-wide context: The cDNA or gDNA used as material had been derived from T cells, B-cell-depleted T cells, or PBMCs.

Source study methods: Amplification from reference gene primers served as the basis for estimated nucleated cell counts. This table comes from immunoSEQ multiplex PCR, and its TCRdb copy is limited to in-frame clones, with some not included. V and J calls and clone size are those listed in that table; D and trimming were worked out from the DNA. The sample shows approximately 230,000 clones, around nine tenths of them seen only once. Sequencing input: peripheral blood. This TCR came from an older man with acute or convalescent COVID-19.

Here the CDR3 reads CASSSERTGELFF. The CDR3 coding sequence is TGTGCCAGCAGCTCGGAGCGAACCGGGGAGCTGTTTTTT. The chain employs TRBV2 and TRBJ2-2; D gene unclear. The CDR3 has 13 residues. Per germline, CDR1 SNHLY and CDR2 FYNNEI. The germline V and J ends were trimmed by 6 bases and 5 bases, with 10 bases remaining between them.